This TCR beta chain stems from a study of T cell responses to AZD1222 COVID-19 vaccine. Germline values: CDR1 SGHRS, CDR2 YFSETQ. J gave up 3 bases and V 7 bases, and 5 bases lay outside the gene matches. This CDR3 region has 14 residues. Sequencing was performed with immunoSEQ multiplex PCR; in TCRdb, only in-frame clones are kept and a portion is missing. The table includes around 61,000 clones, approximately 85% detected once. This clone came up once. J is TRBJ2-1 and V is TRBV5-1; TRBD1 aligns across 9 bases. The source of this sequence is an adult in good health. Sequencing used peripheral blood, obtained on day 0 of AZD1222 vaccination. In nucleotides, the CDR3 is TGCGCCAGCGCCGGGACAGGGAACTACAATGAGCAGTTCTTC. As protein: CASAGTGNYNEQFF. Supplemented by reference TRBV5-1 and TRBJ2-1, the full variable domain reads KAGVTQTPRYLIKTRGQQVTLSCSPISGHRSVSWYQQTPGQGLQFLFEYFSETQRNKGNFPGRFSGRQFSNSRSEMNVSTLELGDSALYLCASAGTGNYNEQFFGPGTRLTVL.